These 21 T cell receptor beta chains were all obtained from the same sample, sequenced in a study of blood T cells in healthy people across ages. Primed by a sample-barcoded 5' primer and a J-beta primer mix, a second PCR proceeded for about 6 to 12 cycles. One entry per CDR3 protein results from TCRdb running MiXCR on the 5' RACE reads. The sample gives fewer than 2,000,000 distinct CDR3 sequences, 30% to 40% of which show up once; 20% to 25% is in the top ten. Sequencing input: blood. These receptors were obtained from a human donor in good health.

This clonotype was detected many times. V is TRBV20-1 and J is TRBJ2-4; maybe TRBD2 (7 bases). The germline V gene encodes CDR1 DFQATT and CDR2 SNEGSKA (reference sequence). The CDR3 contains 17 residues. V was trimmed by 3 bases and J by 0 bases, leaving 18 bases between them. In DNA, the CDR3 is TGCAGTGCTAGGACGGCGGGGGCTTACCTAGCCAAAAACATTCAGTACTTC. Encoded protein: CSARTAGAYLAKNIQYF.

The chain links TRBV11-2 to TRBJ2-3, with D perhaps assigned TRBD1 or TRBD2 (5 bases each). The CDR3 contains 15 residues. Germline V gene sequence: CDR1 SGHAT, CDR2 FQNNGV. The ends were cut back, 5 bases at V and 3 bases at J, with 15 bases in the middle. CDR3 sequence: CASSRDGEKTDTQYF. CDR3 sequence (DNA): TGTGCCAGCAGCCGGGACGGCGAAAAGACAGATACGCAGTATTTT.

This chain uses TRBV12-3 or TRBV12-4 with TRBJ2-3, with a tentative D call TRBD2 (5 bases). This CDR3 contains 14 residues. V was shortened by 6 bases and J by 4 bases, with 14 bases between the two germline ends. The CDR3 DNA is TGTGCCAGCAGACGGGGAATTTTATCAGATACGCAGTATTTT. Its protein product is CASRRGILSDTQYF.

In its sample, this clonotype was seen a few times. The chain uses TRBV10-3 and TRBJ2-7, with D unresolved. The CDR3 runs 14 residues. CDR1 and CDR2 from the germline V gene are ENHRY and SYGVKD. Trimming took 4 bases from V and 4 from J, leaving 14 bases between them. The CDR3: CAISAPVRAYEQYF. In DNA form, the CDR3 reads TGTGCCATCAGTGCCCCCGTAAGGGCTTACGAGCAGTACTTC.

The CDR3 is CASSLTLGQGVASPLHF. For the CDR3, the DNA is TGTGCCAGCAGCTTAACCCTCGGACAGGGGGTAGCATCACCCCTCCACTTT. The chain employs TRBV7-9 and TRBJ1-6; TRBD1 matches 10 bases. The CDR3 runs 17 residues. Trimming cost V 2 bases and J 10 bases; bases outside gene matches: 11. Per the germline V gene, CDR1 is SEHNR and CDR2 is FQNEAQ (reference sequence). The entire variable domain, with the rest obtained from reference TRBV7-9 and TRBJ1-6, is as follows: DTGVSQNPRHKITKRGQNVTFRCDPISEHNRLYWYRQTLGQGPEFLTYFQNEAQLEKSRLLSDRFSAERPKGSFSTLEIQRTEQGDSAMYLCASSLTLGQGVASPLHFGNGTRLTVT.

This clonotype was seen only a few times. The genes are TRBV29-1 and TRBJ1-2, with TRBD1 as a possible D gene (6 bases). CDR1 and CDR2 (germline): SQVTM, ANQGSEA. This CDR3 has 16 residues. The germline V and J ends were trimmed by 1 base and 4 bases, with 19 bases remaining between them. The CDR3, as DNA: TGCAGCGTTGAAGGCTCAATACAGGGTAGAATCTATGGCTACACCTTC. Translated, it gives CSVEGSIQGRIYGYTF.

This clonotype appeared a few times. The chain uses TRBV4-3 and TRBJ2-3, with D hard to call. Between the trimmed V and J ends, which lost 4 bases and 2 bases, there was a span of 7 bases. CDR1 and CDR2 (germline): LGHNA, YSLEER. The CDR3 runs 13 residues. DNA of the CDR3: TGCGCCAGCAGCCGCCTCCTCACAGATACGCAGTATTTT. Protein: CASSRLLTDTQYF.

This clonotype appeared a few times. The J gene is TRBJ2-1, the V gene TRBV5-5; a possible D gene is TRBD2 (7 bases). The CDR3 runs to 16 residues. Looked up from germline, CDR1 is SGHKS and CDR2 is YYEKEE (reference sequence). Trimming stripped 4 bases from V and 2 bases from J, with 16 bases between. DNA for the CDR3: TGTGCCAGCAGCCTACCGTTCGGGGGGCCCTACAATGAGCAGTTCTTC. Protein product: CASSLPFGGPYNEQFF. Based on the CDR3 plus reference TRBV5-5 and TRBJ2-1, the full variable domain is DAGVTQSPTHLIKTRGQQVTLRCSPISGHKSVSWYQQVLGQGPQFIFQYYEKEERGRGNFPDRFSARQFPNYSSELNVNALLLGDSALYLCASSLPFGGPYNEQFFGPGTRLTVL.

This chain joins TRBV15 and TRBJ2-5, with 10 bases identical to TRBD2. CDR1 and CDR2 from the germline V gene are LNHNV and YYDKDF (reference sequence). CDR3 length: 17 residues. The trim removed 1 base at V and 11 bases at J, leaving 16 bases unmatched. In DNA form, the CDR3 reads TGTGCCACCAGCAGAGGGGAAGGACTAGCGGAATACAATGAGCAGTACTTC. Amino acid sequence: CATSRGEGLAEYNEQYF.

About this clonotype itself: Given a much more abundant clone one base away, this may be a read error. The chain joins TRBV5-1 to TRBJ2-6; possibly TRBD1 for D (6 bases). Looked up from germline, CDR1 is SGHRS and CDR2 is YFSETQ. The CDR3 spans 16 residues. V shed 0 bases and J shed 2 bases, with 9 bases lying between them. CDR3 loop: CASSLDGGAGANVLTF. CDR3 DNA sequence: TGCGCCAGCAGCTTGGATGGGGGCGCTGGGGCCAACGTCCTGACTTTC.

This clonotype turned up a few times. The chain employs TRBV9 and TRBJ1-2, with D hard to call. The CDR3 has 13 residues. The ends were cut back, 2 bases at V and 6 bases at J, with 11 bases in the middle. The V gene's germline CDR1 is SGDLS and CDR2 YYNGEE. In DNA, the CDR3 is TGTGCCAGCAGCGTTAGCCTTTACGATGGCTACACCTTC. Residues: CASSVSLYDGYTF. The variable domain in full, completed from reference TRBV9 and TRBJ1-2, reads DSGVTQTPKHLITATGQRVTLRCSPRSGDLSVYWYQQSLDQGLQFLIQYYNGEERAKGNILERFSAQQFPDLHSELNLSSLELGDSALYFCASSVSLYDGYTFGSGTRLTVV.

The table lists this clonotype with a few counts. The chain couples TRBV20-1 to TRBJ1-1; 7 bases align to TRBD1. V shed 4 bases, J shed 5 bases, and the junction held 7 bases outside the gene matches. The germline V gene encodes CDR1 DFQATT and CDR2 SNEGSKA (reference sequence). This CDR3 has 13 amino acids. The DNA of the CDR3 is TGCAGTGCTACCGAGGGGGCGCGGACTGAAGCTTTCTTT. This codes for CSATEGARTEAFF.

This clonotype was seen more than once but under ten times. V usage is TRBV11-2 and J usage is TRBJ2-1; 10 nucleotides agree with TRBD2. The CDR3 spans 16 residues. Per germline, CDR1 SGHAT and CDR2 FQNNGV. The trim removed 4 bases at V and 4 bases at J, leaving 7 bases unmatched. The CDR3 protein is CASSSQAGGIYNEQFF. The DNA for the CDR3 is TGTGCCAGCAGCTCACAAGCGGGGGGGATTTACAATGAGCAGTTCTTC.

V is TRBV5-1 and J is TRBJ2-4; TRBD1 agrees at 8 bases. V shed 5 bases, J shed 13 bases, and the junction held 20 bases outside the gene matches. Germline V gene sequence: CDR1 SGHRS, CDR2 YFSETQ. This CDR3 region has 16 residues. The CDR3 nucleotides read TGCGCCAGCAGTCTAAGGGCCGGGACAGGTACATGGGAGCAGTACTTC. It is translated as CASSLRAGTGTWEQYF.

The V gene is TRBV12-3 or TRBV12-4, the J gene TRBJ2-1; 9 bases line up with TRBD1. V was pared by 5 bases and J by 8 bases, with 10 bases of the junction left unmatched. This CDR3 is built from 15 residues. The CDR3 spells CASSRPGQGVYEQFF. Here the CDR3 DNA reads TGTGCCAGCAGTCGGCCGGGACAGGGTGTGTATGAGCAGTTCTTC.

The rearrangement uses TRBV6-4 and TRBJ2-6, with a weak D call TRBD1 (6 bases). V was pared by 7 bases and J by 0 bases, with 19 bases between. CDR1 is MRHNA and CDR2 is SNTAGT in the germline V gene. CDR3 size: 18 residues. The CDR3 nucleotides read TGTGCCAGCATCCCCTTAACAGGGAAAAACTCTGGGGCCAACGTCCTGACTTTC. This encodes CASIPLTGKNSGANVLTF.

The chain employs TRBV29-1 and TRBJ2-1; D is undetermined. The J call may be faulty, since TRBJ2-7 better matches the DNA end. The CDR3 runs to 13 residues. In germline, CDR1 is SQVTM, CDR2 ANQGSEA. The CDR3 region has the DNA TGCAGCGCCTGGGTTGGCTCCTACAATGAGCAGTACTTC. Its translation is CSAWVGSYNEQYF.

On this clonotype itself: A read error may produce the germline difference seen at one junction end. The chain uses TRBV6-5 and TRBJ2-7; D unresolved. The germline gives CDR1 MNHEY, CDR2 SVGAGI. The CDR3 extends over 12 amino acids. This CDR3 reads CASSNSHYEQYF. In DNA, the CDR3 is TGTGCCAGCAGTAACTCCCACTACGAGCAGTACTTC.

The chain uses TRBV3-1 and TRBJ1-1; D gene unclear. Per germline, CDR1 LGHDT and CDR2 YNNKEL (reference sequence). CDR3 size: 14 residues. V was trimmed by 4 bases and J by 4 bases, leaving 13 bases between them. CDR3 protein: CASSRNWESTEAFF. The CDR3 nucleotides read TGTGCCAGCAGCCGAAATTGGGAAAGCACTGAAGCTTTCTTT.

This clonotype has at least ten counts. CDR3 DNA sequence: TGTGCCAGCAGTCCGGGACTAGTCACAGATACGCAGTATTTT. This codes for CASSPGLVTDTQYF. J is TRBJ2-3 and V is TRBV7-3, with 8 bases fitting TRBD2. CDR1 is SGHTA and CDR2 is FQGTGA in the germline V gene. V shed 6 bases, J shed 2 bases, and the junction held 4 bases outside the gene matches. The CDR3 has 14 residues.

The V call is TRBV27, the J call TRBJ1-2; D gene uncertain. V was shortened by 7 bases and J by 4 bases, with 19 bases between the two germline ends. This CDR3 has 15 residues. Germline V gene sequence: CDR1 MNHEY, CDR2 SMNVEV (reference sequence). The CDR3 region is CASMLIGGRFYGYTF. CDR3 nucleotides: TGTGCCAGCATGCTGATTGGCGGGCGCTTCTATGGCTACACCTTC.